Listed here are 25 T cell receptor beta chains from one sample, sequenced in a study of CD8 T cells in ankylosing spondylitis. One entry per CDR3 protein, called by TCRdb with MiXCR from the 5' RACE reads. The table has some 200,000 distinct CDR3 sequences, about 13% seen once. Sequencing used blood, either unsorted or a sorted T cell fraction (not recorded which). The source is a male donor with ankylosing spondylitis or in good health (not recorded which).

This clonotype was counted a few times. The gene calls are TRBV30 and TRBJ1-1; the match to TRBD1 covers 11 bases. CDR3 length: 14 amino acids. From germline, CDR1 is GTSNPN and CDR2 SVGIG (reference sequence). The ends lost 2 bases at V and 6 bases at J; junction bases unmatched: 5. The CDR3 bases are TGTGCCTGGAGTACCGGACAGGGGGCCCCTGAAGCTTTCTTT. Protein sequence: CAWSTGQGAPEAFF.

The table lists this clonotype with a few counts. This chain uses TRBV27 with TRBJ2-1; D perhaps matches TRBD2 (7 bases). V was trimmed by 6 bases and J by 5 bases, leaving 20 bases between them. The CDR3 extends over 16 amino acids. Germline assignment: CDR1 MNHEY and CDR2 SMNVEV (reference sequence). This CDR3 reads CASSHTIGGGHNEQFF. The CDR3 nucleotides are TGTGCCAGCAGCCATACAATTGGGGGGGGCCACAATGAGCAGTTCTTC.

This clonotype was observed a few times. The chain is built from TRBV2 and TRBJ2-1; 11 bases are shared with TRBD2. V dropped 6 bases and J dropped 3; count of bases not matched to a gene: 4. The CDR3 is 15 amino acids. Per the germline V gene, CDR1 is SNHLY and CDR2 is FYNNEI. DNA for the CDR3: TGTGCCAGCAGGGGGACTAGCGGACTCTACAATGAGCAGTTCTTC. Amino acids: CASRGTSGLYNEQFF.

The rearrangement joins TRBV13 to TRBJ1-2; D is unresolved. Trimming took off 4 bases at V and 3 bases at J, with 9 bases between the two ends. Germline lookup yields CDR1 PRHDT and CDR2 FYEKMQ (reference sequence). This CDR3 has 13 amino acids. As DNA, the CDR3 is TGTGCCAGCAGCTCGGTCCGAGACTATGGCTACACCTTC. Translation: CASSSVRDYGYTF.

This clonotype was counted many times. This chain's CDR3 is CASSPRLADTQYF. CDR3 sequence (DNA): TGTGCCAGCAGTCCGCGACTAGCAGATACGCAGTATTTT. The V and J genes are TRBV12-3 or TRBV12-4 and TRBJ2-3; the D gene is possibly TRBD2 (6 bases). The ends were cut back, 5 bases at V and 4 bases at J, with 10 bases in the middle. The CDR3 is made up of 13 amino acids.

This clonotype showed up just a few times. The V gene is TRBV12-3 or TRBV12-4, the J gene TRBJ2-5; no reliable D call. The CDR3 loop spans 13 amino acids. The V gene lost 1 base and the J gene lost 4 bases, with 7 bases spanning the gap. The CDR3 bases are TGTGCCAGCAGTTTAGAGGCCGCAGAGACCCAGTACTTC. Its protein product is CASSLEAAETQYF.

This clonotype appeared a few times. The V call is TRBV7-8, the J call TRBJ1-1; D unresolved. There are 14 residues in the CDR3. The V gene lost 5 bases and the J gene lost 0 bases, with 10 bases spanning the gap. The V gene's germline CDR1 is SGHVS and CDR2 FQNEAQ. The CDR3 sequence is CASSIGPMNTEAFF. Written as DNA, the CDR3 is TGTGCCAGCAGCATAGGACCGATGAACACTGAAGCTTTCTTT.

This clonotype occurred many times. J is TRBJ1-5 and V is TRBV12-3 or TRBV12-4, with 8 bases lining up with TRBD1. The J segment lost 4 bases and the V segment lost 5 bases, leaving 7 bases of the junction unmatched. The CDR3 covers 15 residues. The CDR3 nucleotides read TGTGCCAGCAGTCCCTATACAGGGGGGAATCAGCCCCAGCATTTT. It specifies CASSPYTGGNQPQHF.

In this sample, this clonotype turned up a few times. This sequence joins TRBV4-1 and TRBJ1-1; D unresolved. Deletions cut 1 base from V and 0 bases from J, with 9 bases between. This CDR3 spans 15 amino acids. Germline CDR1 MGHRA, CDR2 YSYEKL. CDR3 protein: CASSQVASMNTEAFF. DNA of the CDR3: TGCGCCAGCAGCCAAGTGGCGTCTATGAACACTGAAGCTTTCTTT.

This clonotype occurred a few times. This chain links TRBV12-3 or TRBV12-4 with TRBJ2-4, with 14 bases fitting TRBD2. With 4 bases clipped from V and 0 bases from J, the junction kept 11 bases outside the gene matches. The CDR3 has 20 amino acids. The CDR3 DNA follows: TGTGCCAGCAGTTCTTCCGCGACTAGCGGGGGGGAACTAGCCAAAAACATTCAGTACTTC. The encoded protein is CASSSSATSGGELAKNIQYF.

The chain carries TRBV25-1 and TRBJ1-2; D is undetermined. Trimming removed 2 bases from V and 2 bases from J, with 6 bases in between. The CDR3 runs to 13 residues. Looked up from germline, CDR1 is MGHDK and CDR2 is SYGVNS. The CDR3 DNA is TGTGCCAGCAGTGAAACGGAGAACTATGGCTACACCTTC. As protein: CASSETENYGYTF.

This clonotype was detected ten times or more. The V gene is TRBV5-1, the J gene TRBJ1-1, with 7 bases identical to TRBD1. This CDR3 is built from 15 residues. V trimming: 4 bases; J trimming: 0 bases; junction bases outside the gene matches: 6. The germline gives CDR1 SGHRS, CDR2 YFSETQ. CDR3 amino acids: CASSVLQGMNTEAFF. The CDR3 DNA reads TGCGCCAGCAGCGTCTTACAGGGGATGAACACTGAAGCTTTCTTT. The whole variable domain, remainder taken from reference TRBV5-1 and TRBJ1-1, is KAGVTQTPRYLIKTRGQQVTLSCSPISGHRSVSWYQQTPGQGLQFLFEYFSETQRNKGNFPGRFSGRQFSNSRSEMNVSTLELGDSALYLCASSVLQGMNTEAFFGQGTRLTVV.

In this sample, this clonotype turned up a few times. V is TRBV6-1 and J is TRBJ2-7; 11 bases agree with TRBD2. The CDR3 spans 15 residues. V shed 3 bases, J shed 3 bases, and the junction held 4 bases outside the gene matches. Germline CDR1 MNHNS, CDR2 SASEGT. DNA of the CDR3: TGTGCCAGCAGTGAGGGGACTAGCGGAGACTACGAGCAGTACTTC. The encoded protein is CASSEGTSGDYEQYF.

This chain uses TRBV20-1 with TRBJ2-1; 8 bases agree with TRBD2. CDR1 is DFQATT and CDR2 is SNEGSKA in the germline V gene (reference sequence). V shed 4 bases, J shed 8 bases, and the junction held 7 bases outside the gene matches. The CDR3 has 13 residues. CDR3 residues: CSATKRENHEQFF. CDR3 bases: TGCAGTGCTACAAAGCGGGAGAATCATGAGCAGTTCTTC.

This clonotype showed up just a few times. V and J are TRBV19 and TRBJ2-5; D is uncertain. CDR1 and CDR2 from the germline V gene are LNHDA and SQIVND (reference sequence). Trimming stripped 4 bases from V and 3 bases from J, with 6 bases between. This CDR3 spans 12 amino acids. CDR3 sequence reads: CASSTSEETQYF. The CDR3 DNA reads TGTGCCAGTAGTACATCAGAAGAGACCCAGTACTTC. Based on the CDR3 plus reference TRBV19 and TRBJ2-5, the full variable domain is DGGITQSPKYLFRKEGQNVTLSCEQNLNHDAMYWYRQDPGQGLRLIYYSQIVNDFQKGDIAEGYSVSREKKESFPLTVTSAQKNPTAFYLCASSTSEETQYFGPGTRLLVL.

This clonotype turned up a few times. The chain uses TRBV9 and TRBJ1-2; possibly TRBD1 for D (5 bases). The V gene lost 0 bases and the J gene lost 3 bases, with 9 bases spanning the gap. Germline CDR1 reads SGDLS; CDR2 reads YYNGEE. The CDR3 covers 14 residues. CDR3 region: CASSVGPGDYGYTF. In nucleotides, the CDR3 is TGTGCCAGCAGCGTAGGACCGGGGGACTATGGCTACACCTTC.

Ten or more counts support this clonotype. The V gene is TRBV4-1, the J gene TRBJ1-5, with D possibly matching TRBD1 (5 bases). Germline-derived CDR1 and CDR2 are MGHRA and YSYEKL. The CDR3 consists of 14 residues. Trimming removed 4 bases at V and 0 bases at J, with 7 bases between. In DNA form, the CDR3 reads TGCGCCAGCAGCCCAGGGTTTAGCAATCAGCCCCAGCATTTT. It specifies CASSPGFSNQPQHF.

The J gene is TRBJ2-3, the V gene TRBV7-8; 7 bases map to TRBD2. The CDR3 totals 17 residues. Germline V gene lookup returns CDR1 SGHVS and CDR2 FQNEAQ. V dropped 5 bases and J dropped 0; count of bases not matched to a gene: 11. Here the CDR3 reads CASSPGWASGSTDTQYF. The CDR3 nucleotides read TGTGCCAGCAGCCCGGGATGGGCTAGCGGAAGCACAGATACGCAGTATTTT. Full variable domain (missing parts from reference TRBV7-8 and TRBJ2-3): GAGVSQSPRYKVAKRGQDVALRCDPISGHVSLFWYQQALGQGPEFLTYFQNEAQLDKSGLPSDRFFAERPEGSVSTLKIQRTQQEDSAVYLCASSPGWASGSTDTQYFGPGTRLTVL.

This clonotype has a count of ten or more. V gene TRBV7-9 combines with J gene TRBJ2-1; D remains ambiguous. This CDR3 contains 11 residues. Germline lookup yields CDR1 SEHNR and CDR2 FQNEAQ (reference sequence). Trimming stripped 1 base from V and 5 bases from J, with 0 bases between. The CDR3 region is CASSLDNEQFF. The CDR3 nucleotides read TGTGCCAGCAGCTTAGACAATGAGCAGTTCTTC.

This clonotype was observed at least ten times. This chain uses TRBV5-4 with TRBJ2-2; the D call may be TRBD1 or TRBD2 (5 bases each). Trimming pared 5 bases from V and 3 bases from J, leaving 11 bases between. Germline-derived CDR1 and CDR2 are SGHNT and YYREEE (reference sequence). The CDR3 length is 14 residues. The CDR3 DNA reads as TGTGCCAGCAGGGGACCATCGCACACCGGGGAGCTGTTTTTT. This encodes CASRGPSHTGELFF.

The V call is TRBV12-3 or TRBV12-4, the J call TRBJ2-3, with D uncertain. The V gene lost 3 bases and the J gene lost 7 bases, with 14 bases spanning the gap. The CDR3 runs to 14 residues. CDR3 in DNA: TGTGCCAGCAGTTTTCAGGCTGCGAAATATACGCAGTATTTT. This translates into CASSFQAAKYTQYF.

In its sample, this clonotype was seen a few times. This chain joins TRBV4-1 and TRBJ1-1; TRBD1 might be the D (5 bases). This CDR3 is 13 amino acids long. Trimming stripped 0 bases from V and 11 bases from J, with 13 bases between. Germline V gives CDR1 MGHRA, CDR2 YSYEKL. Here the CDR3 DNA reads TGCGCCAGCAGCCAAGAAACCCGCAGGGTGGCTTTCTTT. This codes for CASSQETRRVAFF.

The chain couples TRBV5-1 to TRBJ2-1; D may match TRBD1 or TRBD2 (6 bases each). This CDR3 comprises 15 residues. In germline, CDR1 is SGHRS, CDR2 YFSETQ. The ends were cut back, 1 base at V and 8 bases at J, with 16 bases in the middle. The CDR3 region has the DNA TGCGCCAGCAGCTTGAACAGGGACTCATTCGATGAGCAGTTCTTC. Its protein is CASSLNRDSFDEQFF.

The gene calls are TRBV6-1 and TRBJ2-2; 8 positions match TRBD2. With V trimmed by 11 bases and J by 0 bases, 2 bases remained unmatched. Germline V lookup: CDR1 MNHNS, CDR2 SASEGT. The CDR3 is 13 amino acids. CDR3 in DNA: TGTGCCGCGGGGGGTACGAACACCGGGGAGCTGTTTTTT. Translating gives CAAGGTNTGELFF.

The chain is built from TRBV20-1 and TRBJ2-3; the match to TRBD2 covers 9 bases. Germline CDR1 DFQATT, CDR2 SNEGSKA (reference sequence). V shed 2 bases and J 5 bases; nucleotides not matched to a gene: 14. The CDR3 is 17 amino acids. The CDR3 reads CSARPDFGLAGRDTQYF. The CDR3 DNA follows: TGCAGTGCTAGACCTGACTTTGGGCTAGCGGGGCGAGATACGCAGTATTTT.